These 26 T cell receptor beta chains originate from one sample sequenced in a study of blood T cell repertoires in COVID-19. Only in-frame clones appear in the TCRdb table, and some are missing; sequencing was by immunoSEQ multiplex PCR. Of about 56,000 clones in the sample, around 89% are singletons; the top ten hold around 18%. Source material: peripheral blood. The receptors derive from a human donor in a cohort sampled during active COVID-19.

The chain combines TRBV7-2 with TRBJ2-4; TRBD2 aligns across 7 bases. CDR1 is SGHTA, CDR2 FQGNSA, per germline. V trimming: 1 base; J trimming: 1 base; junction bases outside the gene matches: 4. The CDR3 consists of 16 residues. CDR3 protein: CASSLVIGGAKNIQYF. In DNA form, the CDR3 reads TGTGCCAGCAGCTTAGTTATCGGGGGGGCCAAAAACATTCAGTACTTC.

The chain is built from TRBV28 and TRBJ1-6; D is unresolved. Germline V CDR1 and CDR2: MDHEN, SYDVKM. The CDR3 runs 14 residues. V lost 11 bases and J 10 bases, leaving 21 bases between the germline ends. CDR3 amino acids: CALSVSGLNSPLHF. The CDR3 DNA is TGTGCCTTATCCGTTTCGGGTTTGAACTCACCCCTCCACTTT.

The gene calls are TRBV29-1 and TRBJ1-1; D remains unclear. Trimming cost V 4 bases and J 0 bases, with 9 bases left between them. The germline CDR1 and CDR2 sequences are SQVTM and ANQGSEA. This CDR3 has 13 residues. The chain's CDR3 is CSVVRRLNTEAFF. The DNA for the CDR3 is TGCAGCGTTGTCAGGCGCTTGAACACTGAAGCTTTCTTT.

The chain joins TRBV19 to TRBJ2-2, with D perhaps matching TRBD1 (5 bases). V lost 1 base, J lost 6 bases, and 18 bases lay in between. The CDR3 contains 17 residues. The germline V gene encodes CDR1 LNHDA and CDR2 SQIVND (reference sequence). CDR3 sequence: CASSIVRQGKWAGELFF. In nucleotides, the CDR3 is TGTGCCAGTAGTATAGTACGGCAGGGAAAGTGGGCCGGGGAGCTGTTTTTT.

V gene TRBV30 combines with J gene TRBJ1-2, with D perhaps TRBD1 (5 bases). Germline V gene lookup returns CDR1 GTSNPN and CDR2 SVGIG (reference sequence). The CDR3 loop spans 14 amino acids. V was clipped by 4 bases and J by 1 base, with 13 bases between them. This chain's CDR3 is CAWKGAPLNYGYTF. The CDR3 DNA sequence: TGTGCCTGGAAAGGGGCGCCACTTAACTATGGCTACACCTTC. Variable domain in full (rest from reference TRBV30 and TRBJ1-2): SQTIHQWPATLVQPVGSPLSLECTVEGTSNPNLYWYRQAAGRGLQLLFYSVGIGQISSEVPQNLSASRPQDRQFILSSKKLLLSDSGFYLCAWKGAPLNYGYTFGSGTRLTVV.

The DNA for the CDR3 is TGTGCCAGCAGTCCGCTTGGGGACAACCACTATGGCTACACCTTC. Translated, it gives CASSPLGDNHYGYTF. This chain joins TRBV27 and TRBJ1-2; perhaps TRBD1 as D (6 bases). Trimming removed 5 bases at V and 3 bases at J, with 16 bases between. The CDR3 is 15 amino acids. CDR1 and CDR2 from the germline V gene are MNHEY and SMNVEV (reference sequence).

CDR3 DNA sequence: TGTGCCAGCTCACCGTCACAGGGGCTCAACGCCGGGGAGCTGTTTTTT. This encodes CASSPSQGLNAGELFF. V gene TRBV18 combines with J gene TRBJ2-2; 7 bases match TRBD1. This CDR3 is 16 amino acids long. Germline V gene lookup returns CDR1 KGHSH and CDR2 LQKENI. J was trimmed by 6 bases and V by 3 bases; bases with no gene match: 10. Full variable domain (missing parts from reference TRBV18 and TRBJ2-2): NAGVMQNPRHLVRRRGQEARLRCSPMKGHSHVYWYRQLPEEGLKFMVYLQKENIIDESGMPKERFSAEFPKEGPSILRIQQVVRGDSAAYFCASSPSQGLNAGELFFGEGSRLTVL.

The CDR3 here is CAWRPRARGTEAFF. The CDR3 region has the DNA TGTGCCTGGAGACCACGCGCCCGGGGCACTGAAGCTTTCTTT. The chain joins TRBV30 to TRBJ1-1; D uncertain. Germline V CDR1 and CDR2: GTSNPN, SVGIG (reference sequence). The V and J ends lost 3 bases and 4 bases respectively, with 15 bases between them. CDR3 length: 14 amino acids.

This sequence joins TRBV5-1 and TRBJ2-3, with TRBD1 as a possible D gene (6 bases). V lost 5 bases, J lost 5 bases, and 18 bases lay in between. This CDR3 comprises 15 residues. Germline CDR1 and CDR2: SGHRS and YFSETQ. CDR3 nucleotide sequence: TGCGCCAGCAGACAAGACAGCTGGGGGCGAGATACGCAGTATTTT. Its protein product is CASRQDSWGRDTQYF.

V and J are TRBV2 and TRBJ2-3; D remains unclear. The CDR3 contains 13 residues. CDR1 and CDR2 from the germline V gene are SNHLY and FYNNEI. V was pared by 10 bases and J by 5 bases, with 16 bases between. CDR3 protein: CATQNVPQDTQYF. CDR3 nucleotide sequence: TGTGCCACTCAGAACGTCCCACAAGATACGCAGTATTTT.

This clone has a handful of counts. The junction shows a germline mismatch at one end, possibly a read error. This rearrangement joins TRBV6-2 or TRBV6-3 to TRBJ2-7; D remains unclear. Germline CDR1 and CDR2: MNHEY and SVGEGT. There are 14 residues in the CDR3. The CDR3 loop reads CASSYGQPSSEQYF. The DNA of the CDR3 is TGTGCCAGCAGTTACGGGCAACCGTCCTCCGAGCAGTACTTC.

The V call is TRBV30, the J call TRBJ2-5, with 7 bases identical to TRBD2. The V gene end was trimmed by 2 bases and the J gene end by 0 bases; junction bases not matched to a gene: 3. The CDR3 is 14 residues long. Germline V gene data show CDR1 as GTSNPN and CDR2 as SVGIG (reference sequence). The CDR3 DNA is TGTGCCTGGAGTAGAGCGGGATACCAAGAGACCCAGTACTTC. It is translated as CAWSRAGYQETQYF.

The J gene is TRBJ2-7, the V gene TRBV18, with 7 nucleotides matching TRBD1. CDR3 length equals 15 residues. V lost 3 bases to trimming and J lost 2 bases; unmatched junction nucleotides: 7. Germline V lookup: CDR1 KGHSH, CDR2 LQKENI. The chain's CDR3 is CASSPTGQSTYEQYF. The CDR3 DNA follows: TGTGCCAGCTCACCTACGGGACAGTCGACCTACGAGCAGTACTTC.

The chain employs TRBV18 and TRBJ1-3; tentative D call: TRBD1 (6 bases). Germline values: CDR1 KGHSH, CDR2 LQKENI. The CDR3 totals 16 residues. Trimming took 4 bases from V and 0 from J, leaving 13 bases between them. CDR3 coding DNA: TGTGCCAGCTCACAGGGACAAGTCCTCTCTGGAAACACCATATATTTT. As protein: CASSQGQVLSGNTIYF.

The chain uses TRBV4-3 and TRBJ2-2, with D perhaps TRBD2 (6 bases). Germline V CDR1 and CDR2: LGHNA, YSLEER. V gave up 0 bases and J gave up 5 bases, with 16 bases separating them. The CDR3 length is 17 residues. The CDR3 loop is CASSQDFRGAGTGELFF. The CDR3 nucleotides read TGCGCCAGCAGCCAAGATTTTCGCGGGGCGGGAACCGGGGAGCTGTTTTTT.

This clone has just one count. The V call is TRBV6-5, the J call TRBJ2-7; D is ambiguous. The CDR3 is made up of 14 amino acids. V was trimmed by 6 bases and J by 0 bases, leaving 12 bases between them. Germline V CDR1 and CDR2: MNHEY, SVGAGI. The CDR3 region is CASRFTQISYEQYF. The CDR3 DNA reads TGTGCCAGCAGATTCACACAGATCTCCTACGAGCAGTACTTC.

This clone was found a few times. The CDR3 region is CASSMDRLTPGEQYF. CDR3 DNA: TGTGCCAGCAGCATGGACAGGTTAACGCCGGGGGAGCAGTACTTC. V is TRBV7-2 and J is TRBJ2-7, with TRBD1 matching over 7 bases. The CDR3 covers 15 residues. Trimming removed 5 bases from V and 7 bases from J; junction bases left unmatched: 14. Germline CDR1 reads SGHTA; CDR2 reads FQGNSA.

The chain carries TRBV28 and TRBJ1-4, with 9 bases fitting TRBD1. CDR1 is MDHEN, CDR2 SYDVKM, per germline. The CDR3 extends over 14 amino acids. J was trimmed by 5 bases and V by 4 bases; bases with no gene match: 2. CDR3 amino acids: CASSSGQGNEKLFF. DNA for the CDR3: TGTGCCAGCAGTTCTGGACAGGGGAATGAAAAACTGTTTTTT.

The genes are TRBV30 and TRBJ2-3; the D gene is possibly TRBD2 (6 bases). Germline assignment: CDR1 GTSNPN and CDR2 SVGIG (reference sequence). V was cut by 2 bases and J by 3 bases, with 12 bases left in between. This CDR3 has 14 amino acids. CDR3 in DNA: TGTGCCTGGAGTCCCGGGGCGGGGACAGATACGCAGTATTTT. Protein sequence: CAWSPGAGTDTQYF.

This sequence joins TRBV21-1 and TRBJ1-1; TRBD1 was called by the table and not checked on the DNA. TRBV21-1 is given as a pseudogene. The CDR3 is 13 residues long. The CDR3 nucleotides are TGTGCCAGGCCAGGGAATGGGAACACTGAAGCTTTCTTT. Its protein is CARPGNGNTEAFF.

The rearrangement links TRBV7-2 to TRBJ2-3; D possibly corresponds to TRBD1 (6 bases). V was clipped by 3 bases and J by 6 bases, with 13 bases between them. The CDR3 is 14 amino acids. The V gene's germline CDR1 is SGHTA and CDR2 FQGNSA. The CDR3 is CASSLGGGSDTQYF. In DNA, the CDR3 is TGTGCCAGCAGCTTGGGTGGGGGCTCCGATACGCAGTATTTT.

This clone showed up just a few times. This rearrangement joins TRBV3-1 (or the pseudogene TRBV3-2) to TRBJ1-2; a possible D gene is TRBD1 (6 bases). Looked up from germline, CDR1 is LGHDT and CDR2 is YNNKEL (reference sequence). The CDR3 length is 14 residues. Deletions cut 3 bases from V and 4 bases from J, with 12 bases between. The CDR3 coding sequence is TGTGCCAGCAGCCAGGCCGGACAGTCCTATGGCTACACCTTC. It is translated as CASSQAGQSYGYTF.

The genes are TRBV24-1 and TRBJ1-3; 7 bases fit TRBD1. V lost 4 bases to trimming and J lost 0 bases; unmatched junction nucleotides: 17. The germline gives CDR1 KGHDR, CDR2 SFDVKD. CDR3 length: 20 amino acids. CDR3 DNA: TGTGCCACCAGTGAGGGACAGTACGAGGGACGTAAGAGCTCTGGAAACACCATATATTTT. Its protein is CATSEGQYEGRKSSGNTIYF.

V and J are TRBV7-2 and TRBJ1-2; 7 nucleotides agree with TRBD1. The V gene's germline CDR1 is SGHTA and CDR2 FQGNSA. The junction had 4 bases not matched to a gene; V was cut back by 9 bases and J by 0 bases. This CDR3 comprises 13 residues. This chain's CDR3 is CARGTVANYGYTF. The CDR3 region has the DNA TGTGCCAGGGGGACAGTAGCTAACTATGGCTACACCTTC.

CDR3 sequence reads: CASSLGSEAYNEQFF. CDR3 bases: TGTGCCAGCAGCTTGGGCAGCGAAGCCTACAATGAGCAGTTCTTC. V is TRBV5-8 and J is TRBJ2-1; D is unresolved. Trimming shortened V by 0 bases and J by 2 bases, and 9 bases separated the two germline ends. The CDR3 extends over 15 amino acids. Per germline, CDR1 SGHTS and CDR2 YDEGEE.

This clone has only one observation. This sequence joins TRBV11-3 and TRBJ2-6; 15 bases map to TRBD2. Per germline, CDR1 SGHNT and CDR2 YENEEA. The CDR3 has 20 amino acids. V trimming: 0 bases; J trimming: 0 bases; junction bases outside the gene matches: 3. For the CDR3, the DNA is TGTGCCAGCAGCTTAGAGGGACTAGCGGGGGGTTACTCTGGGGCCAACGTCCTGACTTTC. This encodes CASSLEGLAGGYSGANVLTF.